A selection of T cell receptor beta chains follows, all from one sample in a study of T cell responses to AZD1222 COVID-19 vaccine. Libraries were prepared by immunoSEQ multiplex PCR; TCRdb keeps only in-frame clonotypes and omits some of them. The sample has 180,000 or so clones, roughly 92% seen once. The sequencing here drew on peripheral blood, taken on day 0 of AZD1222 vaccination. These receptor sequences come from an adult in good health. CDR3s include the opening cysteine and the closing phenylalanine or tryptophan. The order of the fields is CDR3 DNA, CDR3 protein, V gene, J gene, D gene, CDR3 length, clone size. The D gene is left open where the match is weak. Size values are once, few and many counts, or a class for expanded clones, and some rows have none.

DNA: TGTGCCAGCAGTTTTGGCAGGGTTTCTGAAGCTTTCTTT
CDR3: CASSFGRVSEAFF
V: TRBV28
J: TRBJ1-1
D: NA
length: 13
size: once

DNA: TGTGCCAGCTTTAACGGCGGTGGCTACACCTTC
CDR3: CASFNGGGYTF
V: TRBV28
J: TRBJ1-2
D: NA
length: 11
size: NA

DNA: TGCGCCATCGCCGGGACCCACGAGCAGTACTTC
CDR3: CAIAGTHEQYF
V: TRBV23-1
J: TRBJ2-7
D: NA
length: 11
size: NA

DNA: TGTGCCAGCTCACCACCCTTGGGACAGTCTAACTATGGCTACACCTTC
CDR3: CASSPPLGQSNYGYTF
V: TRBV18
J: TRBJ1-2
D: TRBD1
length: 16
size: NA

DNA: TGTGCCAGCAGCGTAGAGAGCGATGAGCAGTTCTTC
CDR3: CASSVESDEQFF
V: TRBV9
J: TRBJ2-1
D: NA
length: 12
size: NA

DNA: TGCGCCAGCAGTGAGTCGTATGGACTCGTCGCGAACACCGGGGAGCTGTTTTTT
CDR3: CASSESYGLVANTGELFF
V: TRBV10-2
J: TRBJ2-2
D: NA
length: 18
size: NA

DNA: TGTGCCAGCAGGACCAACCTAGGGACCGCCGAAGAGACCCAGTACTTC
CDR3: CASRTNLGTAEETQYF
V: TRBV28
J: TRBJ2-5
D: NA
length: 16
size: NA

DNA: TGTGCCAGCAGCCAAGGGTCCCGGGATAACTATGGCTACACCTTC
CDR3: CASSQGSRDNYGYTF
V: TRBV14
J: TRBJ1-2
D: NA
length: 15
size: NA

DNA: TGTGCCTGGAGCCTAGGGGGTAGCACAGATACGCAGTATTTT
CDR3: CAWSLGGSTDTQYF
V: TRBV30
J: TRBJ2-3
D: NA
length: 14
size: NA

DNA: TGTGCCAGCAGTTTCAACCTCCAAGAGACCCAGTACTTC
CDR3: CASSFNLQETQYF
V: TRBV12-3/TRBV12-4
J: TRBJ2-5
D: NA
length: 13
size: NA

DNA: TGTGCCAGCAGCCAGGAGGACAGGTCTCAAGCTGAAGCTTTCTTT
CDR3: CASSQEDRSQAEAFF
V: TRBV4-2
J: TRBJ1-1
D: TRBD1
length: 15
size: once

DNA: TGTGCCAGCAGTGGAAGACTAGCGCGGCGGTACAATGAGCAGTTCTTC
CDR3: CASSGRLARRYNEQFF
V: TRBV27
J: TRBJ2-1
D: TRBD2
length: 16
size: NA

DNA: TGTGCCAGCAGCTCACAGGGATTGGGGGACACTGAAGCTTTCTTT
CDR3: CASSSQGLGDTEAFF
V: TRBV28
J: TRBJ1-1
D: NA
length: 15
size: NA

DNA: TGCACCGCTAGTAGCGGGAGTGGGTGGGCTGAGCAGTTCTTC
CDR3: CTASSGSGWAEQFF
V: TRBV20-1
J: TRBJ2-1
D: TRBD2
length: 14
size: NA

DNA: TGCGCCAGCAGCTTGGAATCGAGGGAGGTGTTCAACTATGGCTACACCTTC
CDR3: CASSLESREVFNYGYTF
V: TRBV5-1
J: TRBJ1-2
D: NA
length: 17
size: NA

DNA: TGCGCCAGCAGGGACCGGGGGGGCTACACCTTC
CDR3: CASRDRGGYTF
V: TRBV5-1
J: TRBJ1-2
D: NA
length: 11
size: NA

DNA: TGTGCCAGCTCACTCCAGAGAGTTGAGCAGTTCTTC
CDR3: CASSLQRVEQFF
V: TRBV18
J: TRBJ2-1
D: NA
length: 12
size: NA

DNA: TGTGCCTGGAGCGACCTGGACATGGGCACAGATACGCAGTATTTT
CDR3: CAWSDLDMGTDTQYF
V: TRBV30
J: TRBJ2-3
D: NA
length: 15
size: NA

DNA: TGCAGCGTAGGGGGACTAGCGGGAGTCACCGGGGAGCTGTTTTTT
CDR3: CSVGGLAGVTGELFF
V: TRBV29-1
J: TRBJ2-2
D: TRBD2
length: 15
size: NA

DNA: TGTGCCAGCAGCCCCTACGGGCGGGGCGGCACCGGGGAGCTGTTTTTT
CDR3: CASSPYGRGGTGELFF
V: TRBV14
J: TRBJ2-2
D: NA
length: 16
size: NA

DNA: TGTGCCAGCAGTCGACCCGGCGGGAGAGCCAATGAGCAGTTCTTC
CDR3: CASSRPGGRANEQFF
V: TRBV6-5
J: TRBJ2-1
D: TRBD2
length: 15
size: NA

DNA: TGTGCCAGCAGCACAACAACAGGGATTAATTCACCCCTCCACTTT
CDR3: CASSTTTGINSPLHF
V: TRBV7-9
J: TRBJ1-6
D: NA
length: 15
size: NA

DNA: TGTGCCAGCATCCCAGCGGGAGGGCCGGATACGCAGTATTTT
CDR3: CASIPAGGPDTQYF
V: TRBV2
J: TRBJ2-3
D: TRBD2
length: 14
size: NA

DNA: TGTGCCAGCAGCCAAGATCTAGGCGGGAGTCCTAGCACAGATACGCAGTATTTT
CDR3: CASSQDLGGSPSTDTQYF
V: TRBV4-2
J: TRBJ2-3
D: TRBD2
length: 18
size: NA

DNA: TGTGCCAGCCCTGGCACTGAAGCTTTCTTT
CDR3: CASPGTEAFF
V: TRBV11-1
J: TRBJ1-1
D: NA
length: 10
size: NA

DNA: TGTGCCAGCAGCCCGTGGGGCTCGGACTATGGCTACACCTTC
CDR3: CASSPWGSDYGYTF
V: TRBV7-2
J: TRBJ1-2
D: NA
length: 14
size: NA

DNA: TGCGCCAGCAGCCGCAGAGGGTTAGCCGTCACAGATACGCAGTATTTT
CDR3: CASSRRGLAVTDTQYF
V: TRBV4-1
J: TRBJ2-3
D: NA
length: 16
size: NA

DNA: TGTGCCAGCAGCGTAGCCCAGTTCATCTCTGGAAACACCATATATTTT
CDR3: CASSVAQFISGNTIYF
V: TRBV9
J: TRBJ1-3
D: NA
length: 16
size: NA

DNA: TGTGCCAGCAGCTCACAGGGGGCAGTGGCCTATGGCTACACCTTC
CDR3: CASSSQGAVAYGYTF
V: TRBV7-8
J: TRBJ1-2
D: TRBD1
length: 15
size: NA

DNA: TGTGCCAGCAGTTTCAGGGGGGCCAATTCACCCCTCCACTTT
CDR3: CASSFRGANSPLHF
V: TRBV28
J: TRBJ1-6
D: TRBD1
length: 14
size: NA

DNA: TGTGCCAGCAGACAGTCCATCATTGGCTACACCTTC
CDR3: CASRQSIIGYTF
V: TRBV28
J: TRBJ1-2
D: NA
length: 12
size: NA

DNA: TGTGCCACCAGTGAGCGCCGGACAGGGGCGGACGGGGAGCTGTTTTTT
CDR3: CATSERRTGADGELFF
V: TRBV24-1
J: TRBJ2-2
D: TRBD1
length: 16
size: NA

DNA: TGTGCCACCCTAAAGGGACAGGGCTATACAGATACGCAGTATTTT
CDR3: CATLKGQGYTDTQYF
V: TRBV28
J: TRBJ2-3
D: TRBD1
length: 15
size: NA

DNA: TGCAGTGCTAGTTTGTCCACCGTGGGCTACACCTTC
CDR3: CSASLSTVGYTF
V: TRBV20-1
J: TRBJ1-2
D: NA
length: 12
size: NA

DNA: TGTGCCAGCTGGTCGGGCGCGCAGCCCCAGCATTTT
CDR3: CASWSGAQPQHF
V: TRBV19
J: TRBJ1-5
D: NA
length: 12
size: NA

DNA: TGTGCCAGCAGTGCAAGGTCTGAAGCTTTCTTT
CDR3: CASSARSEAFF
V: TRBV2
J: TRBJ1-1
D: NA
length: 11
size: NA

DNA: TGTGCCAGTAGTATCTCCCAGACAGGGGTGAGTGGCTACACCTTC
CDR3: CASSISQTGVSGYTF
V: TRBV19
J: TRBJ1-2
D: TRBD1
length: 15
size: NA

DNA: TGTGCCAGCGGAACAGGGGATCAGCCCCAGCATTTT
CDR3: CASGTGDQPQHF
V: TRBV2
J: TRBJ1-5
D: TRBD1
length: 12
size: NA

DNA: TGTGCCAGCAGTGAGCCGGGTAGCTGGCGCTACACCTTC
CDR3: CASSEPGSWRYTF
V: TRBV6-1
J: TRBJ1-2
D: NA
length: 13
size: NA